This record concerns one TCR beta chain sequence. This sample was included in a study of OX40 agonist ivuxolimab in advanced cancers. The wider study: Dose-escalation patients were diagnosed with hepatocellular carcinoma, melanoma, renal cell cancer or head and neck cancer. The group had a mean age of approximately 60 years, ranged from roughly 23 to 79, and was 75% to 85% male.

J gave up 4 bases and V 3 bases, and 8 bases lay outside the gene matches. The CDR3 sequence is 16 residues long. Germline CDR1 reads SGHVS; CDR2 reads FNYEAQ. Measured with immunoSEQ multiplex PCR; TCRdb has only the in-frame clones, and not every one. The data contain around 56,000 clones, nearly 90% of them singletons. The J gene is TRBJ2-1, the V gene TRBV7-6; 8 bases align to TRBD2. This clonotype originated in an adult with an advanced solid tumor such as melanoma, head and neck, liver or kidney cancer. The material sequenced was CD4+ or CD8+ T cells sorted from blood, taken in a trial of the OX40 agonist ivuxolimab. The CDR3 spells CASSFSGGPLYNEQFF. CDR3 nucleotide sequence: TGTGCCAGCAGCTTTTCGGGAGGGCCCCTGTACAATGAGCAGTTCTTC.